The rows below give T cell receptor beta chains drawn from one sample of a study of neurological immune-mediated disorders. TCRdb independently ran MiXCR on the 5' RACE reads; one entry per CDR3 protein. This sample yields around 94,000 distinct CDR3 sequences, of which roughly 4% are seen a single time; about 6% belongs to the top ten. The sequencing input was PBMCs. The receptor set was obtained from a woman aged 18 to 35 with multiple sclerosis. Both conserved end residues are part of each CDR3. The order of the fields is clone size, D gene, J gene, V gene, CDR3 length, CDR3 DNA, CDR3 protein. D genes are given only for firm matches. The size of a clone is reported for some rows only, either as once, few or many, or as a class for expanded clones.

clone size: few; D gene: TRBD1; J gene: TRBJ2-2; V gene: TRBV20-1; CDR3 length: 14; CDR3 DNA: TGCAGTGTCTGGACAGGATCGAACACCGGGGAGCTGTTTTTT; CDR3 protein: CSVWTGSNTGELFF
clone size: many; D gene: TRBD1; J gene: TRBJ2-3; V gene: TRBV27; CDR3 length: 16; CDR3 DNA: TGTGCCAGCAGTTTATGGGACAGGGGGCGCTTAGATACGCAGTATTTT; CDR3 protein: CASSLWDRGRLDTQYF
clone size: many; D gene: NA; J gene: TRBJ1-6; V gene: TRBV12-3/TRBV12-4; CDR3 length: 14; CDR3 DNA: TGTGCCAGCAGTTTATTTCTGGAGAATTCACCCCTCCACTTT; CDR3 protein: CASSLFLENSPLHF
clone size: many; D gene: TRBD2; J gene: TRBJ2-3; V gene: TRBV12-3/TRBV12-4; CDR3 length: 15; CDR3 DNA: TGTGCCAGCAGTTTTCGTCTAGCGGGGGCAGATACGCAGTATTTT; CDR3 protein: CASSFRLAGADTQYF
clone size: NA; D gene: NA; J gene: TRBJ1-6; V gene: TRBV10-3; CDR3 length: 15; CDR3 DNA: TGTGCCATCAGCGCCCAGACAGGCGGCAATTCACCCCTCCACTTT; CDR3 protein: CAISAQTGGNSPLHF
clone size: NA; D gene: NA; J gene: TRBJ1-3; V gene: TRBV7-9; CDR3 length: 14; CDR3 DNA: TGTGCCAGCAGCGTGGGGACAAGCGGAAACACCATATATTTT; CDR3 protein: CASSVGTSGNTIYF
clone size: many; D gene: NA; J gene: TRBJ1-1; V gene: TRBV5-1; CDR3 length: 14; CDR3 DNA: TGCGCCAGCAGCTTCCTAGACCTGAACACTGAAGCTTTCTTT; CDR3 protein: CASSFLDLNTEAFF
clone size: many; D gene: NA; J gene: TRBJ1-1; V gene: TRBV9; CDR3 length: 14; CDR3 DNA: TGTGCCAGCAGCGTAGCGGGGCTGAACACTGAAGCTTTCTTT; CDR3 protein: CASSVAGLNTEAFF
clone size: many; D gene: NA; J gene: TRBJ1-2; V gene: TRBV7-2; CDR3 length: 14; CDR3 DNA: TGTGCCAGCAGCCCGCTTCCTCCAAACTATGGCTACACCTTC; CDR3 protein: CASSPLPPNYGYTF
clone size: many; D gene: TRBD1; J gene: TRBJ1-2; V gene: TRBV29-1; CDR3 length: 13; CDR3 DNA: TGCAGCGCGAAGAGAACAGGGGATAATGGCTACACCTTC; CDR3 protein: CSAKRTGDNGYTF
clone size: many; D gene: NA; J gene: TRBJ2-1; V gene: TRBV7-2; CDR3 length: 16; CDR3 DNA: TGTGCCAGCAGCTTAGGTAACCACTTGGTTTACAATGAGCAGTTCTTC; CDR3 protein: CASSLGNHLVYNEQFF